This T cell receptor (beta chain) was retrieved from a study of blood T cell repertoires in COVID-19. Study details: Researchers got acute and convalescent COVID-19 samples from the United States, Italy and Spain. The analysed material was cDNA or gDNA that came from T cells, B-cell-depleted T cells, or PBMCs.

J lost 1 base, V lost 6 bases, and 5 bases had no gene match. The CDR3 has 13 residues. CDR1 is SQVTM and CDR2 is ANQGSEA in the germline V gene. This clone appeared a few times. Per the original data handling: Nucleated cell number was recorded as an estimate derived from reference gene primer amplification. Measured with immunoSEQ multiplex PCR; TCRdb has only the in-frame clones, and not every one. V and J calls and clone size are given by that table; D and trimming were obtained from the DNA. Among 200,000 to 250,000 clones listed, 84% were seen once. Input material: peripheral blood. This chain links TRBV29-1 with TRBJ1-1; 7 bases match TRBD1. This clonotype was obtained from a woman between 50 and 59 years old with active or convalescent COVID-19. The CDR3 loop is CSVCRDRNTEAFF. The CDR3 DNA reads TGCAGCGTCTGCAGGGACAGGAACACTGAAGCTTTCTTT.